The source of this T cell receptor beta chain is a study of blood T cell repertoires in COVID-19. CDR3 length: 13 residues. Trimming cost V 10 bases and J 1 base, with 13 bases left between them. The germline gives CDR1 SEHNR, CDR2 FQNEAQ (reference sequence). Some clones are missing from TCRdb's copy, which holds only in-frame ones; the method was immunoSEQ multiplex PCR. Here the sample spans about 170,000 clones, roughly 90% being singletons. Sequenced sample: PBMCs or T cells enriched from blood (not recorded which). This TCR derives from a human donor with acute COVID-19. The donor label of this sample is uncertain. The chain recombines TRBV7-9 with TRBJ1-1; D unclear. As DNA, the CDR3 is TGTGCCACCTACGGATCGGGGAACACTGAAGCTTTCTTT. Protein: CATYGSGNTEAFF.